This TCR beta chain was obtained from a study of control samples from healthy donors and cancer patients. This clone came up once. The CDR3 extends over 13 amino acids. Germline CDR1 MNHEY, CDR2 SVGEGT. V gave up 2 bases and J gave up 2 bases, with 5 bases separating them. TCRdb's table, derived via immunoSEQ multiplex PCR, lists solely in-frame clones and lacks some. The sample comprises approximately 90,000 clones, around 85% of which are singletons, and more than 2% rests with the top ten. Material: blood. This chain uses TRBV6-2 or TRBV6-3 with TRBJ2-3; D remains unclear. The TCR was taken from a woman in her 40s in good health. CDR3 bases: TGTGCCAGCAGTTACCCACACACAGATACGCAGTATTTT. It encodes CASSYPHTDTQYF.